The 14 T cell receptor beta chains reported below all come from one sample, sequenced in a study of blood T cell repertoires in COVID-19. The data were produced by immunoSEQ multiplex PCR, yet TCRdb's version contains in-frame clones alone and is incomplete. The data contain about 130,000 clones, about 91% of them seen just once; the ten biggest clones take up about a tenth. The sample comprised peripheral blood. The receptors were sampled from a man between 45 and 60 years old with acute or convalescent COVID-19.

The chain couples TRBV6-5 to TRBJ1-5; no clear D gene. Germline assignment: CDR1 MNHEY and CDR2 SVGAGI. The CDR3 contains 14 residues. Trimming stripped 4 bases from V and 0 bases from J, with 7 bases between. The CDR3 sequence is CASSSTSSNQPQHF. The CDR3 bases are TGTGCCAGCAGTTCGACAAGTAGCAATCAGCCCCAGCATTTT.

The rearrangement joins TRBV7-6 to TRBJ2-1; maybe TRBD2 (5 bases). Per the germline V gene, CDR1 is SGHVS and CDR2 is FNYEAQ. The CDR3 spans 16 residues. The ends were cut back, 5 bases at V and 7 bases at J, with 21 bases in the middle. This chain's CDR3 is CASSPLGGSIGNEQFF. CDR3 sequence (DNA): TGTGCCAGCAGCCCCCTGGGTGGGAGTATCGGGAATGAGCAGTTCTTC.

CDR3 protein: CATSRADGDTQYF. The CDR3 coding sequence is TGTGCCACCAGCAGGGCGGATGGAGATACGCAGTATTTT. The V call is TRBV15, the J call TRBJ2-3, with D unresolved. This CDR3 is built from 13 residues. Germline loops: CDR1 LNHNV, CDR2 YYDKDF (reference sequence). V shed 3 bases and J shed 5 bases, with 9 bases lying between them.

The J gene is TRBJ1-1, the V gene TRBV7-3; 10 bases are shared with TRBD1. The CDR3 contains 18 residues. Germline values: CDR1 SGHTA, CDR2 FQGTGA. Unmatched junction bases numbered 11, after V lost 2 bases and J lost 2 bases. In nucleotides, the CDR3 is TGTGCCAGCAGCTTAGGCCCCGGACAGGGGGGAGGAAACACTGAAGCTTTCTTT. Translation gives CASSLGPGQGGGNTEAFF.

The chain joins TRBV18 to TRBJ2-5; perhaps TRBD2 as D (5 bases). CDR1 is KGHSH, CDR2 LQKENI, per germline. This CDR3 comprises 14 residues. V lost 5 bases, J lost 14 bases, and 24 bases lay in between. The CDR3 loop is CASSSDRTPAAGYF. For the CDR3, the DNA is TGTGCCAGCTCATCGGATAGGACTCCTGCGGCAGGCTACTTC.

The chain links TRBV20-1 to TRBJ1-3; no clear D gene. V lost 3 bases to trimming and J lost 4 bases, with 7 bases between them. This CDR3 spans 12 amino acids. CDR1 and CDR2 from the germline V gene are DFQATT and SNEGSKA (reference sequence). The CDR3 loop is CSASDPGNTIYF. CDR3 sequence (DNA): TGCAGTGCTAGTGACCCGGGAAACACCATATATTTT.

The V and J genes are TRBV18 and TRBJ2-7, with a possible D match to TRBD1 (6 bases). The V end was cut by 1 base, the J end by 2 bases, with 6 bases between. CDR3 length equals 13 residues. Germline lookup yields CDR1 KGHSH and CDR2 LQKENI. The CDR3 is CASSPQGAYEQYF. For the CDR3, the DNA is TGTGCCAGCTCACCACAGGGGGCCTACGAGCAGTACTTC.

V usage is TRBV11-2 and J usage is TRBJ2-1; D not certain. V dropped 1 base and J dropped 9 bases, with 16 bases sitting between them. The CDR3 has 15 residues. Germline CDR1 reads SGHAT; CDR2 reads FQNNGV. In DNA form, the CDR3 reads TGTGCCAGCAGCTTAGTAGTGAGGTCACCGGGTGAGCAGTTCTTC. This codes for CASSLVVRSPGEQFF. The entire variable domain, with the rest obtained from reference TRBV11-2 and TRBJ2-1, is as follows: EAGVAQSPRYKIIEKRQSVAFWCNPISGHATLYWYQQILGQGPKLLIQFQNNGVVDDSQLPKDRFSAERLKGVDSTLKIQPAKLEDSAVYLCASSLVVRSPGEQFFGPGTRLTVL.

The chain combines TRBV5-4 with TRBJ1-1; 10 positions agree with TRBD1. Germline values: CDR1 SGHNT, CDR2 YYREEE (reference sequence). This CDR3 region has 14 residues. V shed 4 bases and J 4 bases; nucleotides not matched to a gene: 4. The CDR3 bases are TGTGCCAGCAGCAGGGGACAGGGGTTCACTGAAGCTTTCTTT. It encodes CASSRGQGFTEAFF.

This clone was counted only a few times. This chain uses TRBV27 with TRBJ2-3; unclear D gene. Germline-derived CDR1 and CDR2 are MNHEY and SMNVEV (reference sequence). The CDR3 is 13 residues long. V lost 0 bases and J 6 bases, leaving 7 bases between the germline ends. CDR3 coding DNA: TGTGCCAGCAGTTTATCCACACCCGATACGCAGTATTTT. Residues: CASSLSTPDTQYF.

Only one count was recorded for this clone. The chain recombines TRBV27 with TRBJ2-1, with 7 bases lining up with TRBD1. V shed 6 bases and J 2 bases; nucleotides not matched to a gene: 19. The germline V gene has CDR1 MNHEY and CDR2 SMNVEV (reference sequence). The CDR3 is 19 amino acids. CDR3: CASRIKGARSAVPYNEQFF. CDR3 bases: TGTGCCAGCAGGATAAAGGGGGCTCGGTCAGCGGTCCCCTACAATGAGCAGTTCTTC.

This chain links TRBV9 with TRBJ1-3; maybe TRBD1 (6 bases). V was clipped by 4 bases and J by 0 bases, with 14 bases between them. The CDR3 consists of 16 residues. Germline CDR1 and CDR2: SGDLS and YYNGEE. The CDR3 region is CASSPGTLNSGNTIYF. CDR3 sequence (DNA): TGTGCCAGCAGCCCTGGGACACTTAACTCTGGAAACACCATATATTTT.

The rearrangement uses TRBV15 and TRBJ1-2, with 10 bases fitting TRBD1. The CDR3 runs to 14 residues. Germline assignment: CDR1 LNHNV and CDR2 YYDKDF (reference sequence). V shed 0 bases and J 7 bases; nucleotides not matched to a gene: 2. Here the CDR3 reads CATSRERTGGGYTF. CDR3 sequence (DNA): TGTGCCACCAGCAGAGAAAGGACAGGGGGTGGCTACACCTTC.

This chain links TRBV12-5 with TRBJ1-1, with TRBD1 as a possible D gene (6 bases). The length of the CDR3 is 12 residues. Germline CDR1 reads LGHNT; CDR2 reads FRNRAP. V was pared by 6 bases and J by 5 bases, with 10 bases between. The chain's CDR3 is CASGRGRTEAFF. CDR3 sequence (DNA): TGTGCTAGTGGGAGGGGGAGAACTGAAGCTTTCTTT.